This T cell receptor beta chain was found in a study of blood T cells in healthy people across ages. The study's findings and limits: PBMCs left unsorted prevented a conclusive naive versus antigen-experienced comparison. Long-lived donors exceeded aged donors in naive CD4+ cells and diversity.

It was with a sample-barcoded 5' primer and a J-beta primer mix that a second PCR of about 6 to 12 cycles was run. Every molecule of cDNA carried a tag from a template-switch adaptor with 12 random nucleotides. TCRdb re-called the 5' RACE reads through MiXCR, storing one row per CDR3 protein. The table lists 1 million or so distinct CDR3 sequences, 20% to 25% of them singletons. As concerns this clonotype: Its target is unknown.

This sample was shared with a second study, whose subject was T cells of mothers and their children.

This receptor was identified in a girl aged 2 to 9 in good health. Sequenced input: blood.

The DNA for the CDR3 is TGCGCCAGCAGCTTGGGGGACGGGCGCTACGAGCAGTACTTC. This gives the protein CASSLGDGRYEQYF. The V call is TRBV5-1, the J call TRBJ2-7; either TRBD1 or TRBD2 may supply D (5 bases each). Germline CDR1 is SGHRS and CDR2 is YFSETQ. Trimming removed 0 bases at V and 3 bases at J, with 10 bases between. This CDR3 has 14 residues.